A single sample gave rise to the 8 T cell receptor beta chains below, sequenced in a study of cytomegalovirus exposure and HLA in healthy donors. PCR employed 60 Vbeta and 13 Jbeta primers. Sequenced by immunoSEQ multiplex PCR; TCRdb stores in-frame clones only, minus some. The table lists 120,000 to 150,000 clones, around 81% of them singletons. The sample consisted of PBMCs. The receptors here all came from a man aged 35-49 years in good health and CMV-seropositive.

The V gene is TRBV29-1, the J gene TRBJ2-7; TRBD1 agrees at 11 bases. After removal of 6 bases from V and 6 bases from J, the junction contained 10 bases not matched to a gene. The germline V gene has CDR1 SQVTM and CDR2 ANQGSEA. The CDR3 covers 14 residues. The CDR3, as DNA: TGCAGCGTACGCGGACAGGGGGCGCGTGGCGAGCAGTACTTC. Amino acid sequence: CSVRGQGARGEQYF.

The rearrangement uses TRBV27 and TRBJ2-3, with D possibly being TRBD1 (5 bases). The CDR3 is 16 residues long. Per the germline V gene, CDR1 is MNHEY and CDR2 is SMNVEV (reference sequence). Trimming removed 5 bases from V and 4 bases from J, with 19 bases in between. CDR3: CASSKSGPRLPDTQYF. The CDR3 coding sequence is TGTGCCAGCAGTAAATCAGGGCCCAGGTTGCCAGATACGCAGTATTTT.

A single count supports this clone. This chain joins TRBV27 and TRBJ2-2; 10 bases line up with TRBD1. CDR3 length equals 15 residues. Germline lookup yields CDR1 MNHEY and CDR2 SMNVEV (reference sequence). After removal of 8 bases from V and 1 base from J, the junction contained 4 bases not matched to a gene. CDR3 sequence: CASSTGGVNTGELFF. The CDR3 bases are TGTGCCAGCTCGACAGGGGGCGTGAACACCGGGGAGCTGTTTTTT.

V gene TRBV7-2 combines with J gene TRBJ2-1; the D gene is possibly TRBD2 (5 bases). The length of the CDR3 is 13 residues. Per the germline V gene, CDR1 is SGHTA and CDR2 is FQGNSA. V dropped 7 bases and J dropped 6 bases, with 13 bases sitting between them. The CDR3 protein is CASTSRGGNEQFF. CDR3 DNA: TGTGCCAGCACCAGTAGAGGAGGCAATGAGCAGTTCTTC.

This clone was counted between two and nine times. The gene calls are TRBV7-6 and TRBJ1-1, with D possibly being TRBD1 (6 bases). The CDR3 covers 15 residues. V lost 3 bases and J 0 bases, leaving 11 bases between the germline ends. The V gene's germline CDR1 is SGHVS and CDR2 FNYEAQ. The CDR3 loop reads CASSFYREMNTEAFF. DNA for the CDR3: TGTGCCAGCAGCTTTTACAGGGAGATGAACACTGAAGCTTTCTTT.

The chain uses TRBV2 and TRBJ2-2; D may be TRBD1 (6 bases). This CDR3 contains 15 residues. Germline V gene data show CDR1 as SNHLY and CDR2 as FYNNEI. The V end was cut by 5 bases, the J end by 4 bases, with 14 bases between. CDR3 nucleotides: TGTGCCAGCAGTCAACAGGGTGGGGGCACCGGGGAGCTGTTTTTT. Translated: CASSQQGGGTGELFF.

V and J are TRBV6-5 and TRBJ2-7; the match to TRBD1 covers 8 bases. Per germline, CDR1 MNHEY and CDR2 SVGAGI. After removal of 6 bases from V and 3 bases from J, the junction contained 10 bases not matched to a gene. The CDR3 covers 15 residues. The DNA for the CDR3 is TGTGCCAGCAGGGACAGACAGGGGACAAGCTACGAGCAGTACTTC. Encoded protein: CASRDRQGTSYEQYF.

CDR3 DNA: TGTGCCTGGACCCCTGGGCCCAATGAGCAGTTCTTC. Translating gives CAWTPGPNEQFF. The chain uses TRBV30 and TRBJ2-1; no clear D gene. The germline V gene encodes CDR1 GTSNPN and CDR2 SVGIG (reference sequence). V shed 4 bases and J shed 6 bases, with 10 bases lying between them. The CDR3 length is 12 residues. Drawing the rest from reference TRBV30 and TRBJ2-1, the complete variable domain is SQTIHQWPATLVQPVGSPLSLECTVEGTSNPNLYWYRQAAGRGLQLLFYSVGIGQISSEVPQNLSASRPQDRQFILSSKKLLLSDSGFYLCAWTPGPNEQFFGPGTRLTVL.